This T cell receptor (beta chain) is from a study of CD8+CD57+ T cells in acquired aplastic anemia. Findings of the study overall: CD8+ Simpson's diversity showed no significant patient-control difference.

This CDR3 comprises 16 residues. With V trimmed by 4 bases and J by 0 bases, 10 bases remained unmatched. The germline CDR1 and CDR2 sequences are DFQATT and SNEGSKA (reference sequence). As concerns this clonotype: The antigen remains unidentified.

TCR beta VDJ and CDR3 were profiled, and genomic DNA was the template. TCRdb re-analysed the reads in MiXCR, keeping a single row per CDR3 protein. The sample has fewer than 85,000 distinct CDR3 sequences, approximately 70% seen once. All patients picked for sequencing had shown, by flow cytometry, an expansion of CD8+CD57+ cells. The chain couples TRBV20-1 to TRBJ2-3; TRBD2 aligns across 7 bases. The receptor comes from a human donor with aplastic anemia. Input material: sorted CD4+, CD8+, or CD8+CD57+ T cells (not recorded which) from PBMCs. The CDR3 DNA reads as TGCAGTGCTAATCCTAGCGGCGGGACTAGCACAGATACGCAGTATTTT. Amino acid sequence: CSANPSGGTSTDTQYF.